The 27 T cell receptor delta chains below were found in one sample sequenced in a study of gamma-delta T cells after stem cell transplantation. TCRdb processed the RT-PCR reads again with the CATT caller. The table includes 550 to 650 delta-chain clones, 8% to 9% detected once. The sample consisted of gamma-delta T cells. The receptors originated from a human donor. It is not recorded whose cells these are; they may come from a transplant donor.

Regarding this clone: A far larger clone differs by one base, so this is likely a read error. The same CDR3 arises from other DNA sequences in this sample as well. The chain links TRDV2 to TRDJ1, with 10 bases identical to TRDD3. V trimming: 4 bases; J trimming: 0 bases; junction bases outside the gene matches: 10. CDR1 GEAIGNYY and CDR2 EKD come from the germline V gene. CDR3 length: 17 amino acids. The CDR3 DNA sequence: TGTGCCTGTGATACTGTCGGGGGATACGCGGACACCGATAAACTCATCTTT. Protein: CACDTVGGYADTDKLIF.

As regards this clone: This likely traces to a read error, being one base from a far larger clone. Other DNA sequences in this sample translate to the same CDR3. This rearrangement joins TRDV1 to TRDJ2; 8 bases line up with TRDD3. The CDR3 extends over 14 amino acids. Germline V gives CDR1 TSWWSYY, CDR2 QGS. CDR3 residues: CALGRGIGVAQLFF. In DNA, the CDR3 is TGTGCTCTTGGCCGGGGGATAGGAGTAGCACAGCTCTTCTTT.

Note on this clone: A read error is possible here, since a much larger clone lies one base away. The chain links TRDV2 to TRDJ1; 12 bases line up with TRDD3. Germline loops: CDR1 GEAIGNYY, CDR2 EKD. This CDR3 contains 20 residues. Trimming took 3 bases from V and 3 from J; bases not matched to a gene: 19. In nucleotides, the CDR3 is TGTGCCTGTGACCTCATCTCCACTCCCGTACTGGGGGATACAGCCGATAAACTCATCTTT. Amino acids: CACDLISTPVLGDTADKLIF.

This clone was counted only a few times. Since a far larger clone is one base different, this is likely a read error. The sample carries other DNA sequences with the same CDR3. The CDR3, as DNA: TGCGCCTTTCCCGCCCCGGTCAATGCCTGGGGTGACACCGATAAACTCATCTTT. It specifies CAFPAPVNAWGDTDKLIF. The chain links TRDV3 to TRDJ1, with TRDD3 as a possible D gene (6 bases). The germline CDR1 and CDR2 sequences are TVYSNPD and GDNSRS (reference sequence). CDR3 length: 18 amino acids.

This chain joins TRDV2 and TRDJ1, with 8 bases that match TRDD3. The germline CDR1 and CDR2 sequences are GEAIGNYY and EKD. V gave up 7 bases and J gave up 1 base; unmatched junction bases: 22. The CDR3 contains 19 residues. The CDR3 sequence is CACSNVTGGYLLSTDKLIF. The CDR3, as DNA: TGTGCCTGCTCTAATGTTACTGGGGGTTACCTCCTGAGCACCGATAAACTCATCTTT.

This clone is termed large (0.1 to 1%). The sample has other DNA sequences that encode this CDR3 too. No V segment was called; the J segment is TRDJ3; TRDD3 is the table's D call and was not checked against the DNA. The CDR3 sequence is 20 residues long. CDR3 sequence (DNA): TGTGCCTGTGACCCCGCCACTGGGGACGTCCGCTCCTGGGACACCCGACAGATGTTTTTC. Translating it yields CACDPATGDVRSWDTRQMFF.

This clone is termed hyperexpanded. Different DNA sequences within this sample yield the same CDR3. This rearrangement joins TRDV2 to TRDJ1, with 13 bases fitting TRDD3. V shed 3 bases and J 2 bases; nucleotides not matched to a gene: 5. Per the germline V gene, CDR1 is GEAIGNYY and CDR2 is EKD. The CDR3 covers 16 residues. This CDR3 is CACDALLGDTTDKLIF. The CDR3 DNA reads as TGTGCCTGTGACGCATTACTGGGGGATACGACCGATAAACTCATCTTT.

Concerning this clone: The mismatch at residue 5 between this DNA's translation and the TCRdb protein of a much larger clone likely reflects a read error; the protein shown is translated from the DNA. This rearrangement joins TRDV1 to TRDJ2; 10 bases match TRDD3. There are 14 residues in the CDR3. Germline CDR1 is TSWWSYY and CDR2 is QGS. With V trimmed by 6 bases and J by 7 bases, 5 bases remained unmatched. The CDR3 DNA reads TGTGCTCTTGGCTGGGGGATAGGAGTAGCACAACTCTTCTTT. Encoded protein: CALGWGIGVAQLFF.

This clone was seen a handful of times. A much larger clone is a single base away; this may be a read error. The chain recombines TRDV2 with TRDJ3; D might be TRDD3 (6 bases). The CDR3 spans 19 residues. V was shortened by 0 bases and J by 1 base, with 15 bases between the two germline ends. Looked up from germline, CDR1 is GEAIGNYY and CDR2 is EKD. For the CDR3, the DNA is TGTGCCTGTGACACCGTTAGAGGTACTGGGTCCTGGGACACCCGACAGATGTTTTTC. Translation: CACDTVRGTGSWDTRQMFF.

The genes are TRDV1 and TRDJ1, with 7 bases aligning to TRDD3. Looked up from germline, CDR1 is TSWWSYY and CDR2 is QGS. V lost 0 bases, J lost 3 bases, and 16 bases stayed unmatched. The length of the CDR3 is 19 residues. The CDR3 region is CALGELNKVGDPLADKLIF. CDR3 sequence (DNA): TGTGCTCTTGGGGAACTTAATAAGGTGGGGGACCCGTTGGCCGATAAACTCATCTTT.

This clone was counted only a few times. V and J are TRDV2 and TRDJ3, with 7 bases aligning to TRDD3. CDR1 GEAIGNYY and CDR2 EKD come from the germline V gene. This CDR3 has 20 residues. J lost 0 bases, V lost 0 bases, and 10 bases had no gene match. DNA for the CDR3: TGTGCCTGTGACACCGCTGGGGGGGCTTTAAGCTCCTGGGACACCCGACAGATGTTTTTC. Translating gives CACDTAGGALSSWDTRQMFF.

This clone was seen a handful of times. A much larger clone sits a single nucleotide away, making a read error possible. The chain combines TRDV2 with TRDJ1, with 8 bases aligning to TRDD3. This CDR3 is 19 amino acids long. Looked up from germline, CDR1 is GEAIGNYY and CDR2 is EKD. The CDR3 DNA follows: TGTGCCTGTGACACTCTACAACTACTGGGGGGCTCGTACACCGATAAACCCATCTTT. This codes for CACDTLQLLGGSYTDKPIF.

This clone was found a few times. A far larger clone is one base from this, pointing to a likely read error. This sample includes further DNA sequences coding for the same CDR3. The chain links TRDV2 to TRDJ1; 8 positions match TRDD3. The J segment lost 1 base and the V segment lost 0 bases, leaving 15 bases of the junction unmatched. In germline, CDR1 is GEAIGNYY, CDR2 EKD. The CDR3 runs 19 residues. The CDR3 region is CACDTVSLGDRLPTDKLIF. The CDR3, as DNA: TGTGCCTGTGACACCGTTTCCTTGGGGGATCGATTGCCCACCGATAAACTCATCTTT.

About this clone: A read error may explain this, as a much larger clone is one base away. The chain employs TRDV2 and TRDJ2; TRDD3 agrees at 9 bases. The CDR3 covers 19 residues. CDR1 GEAIGNYY and CDR2 EKD come from the germline V gene. CDR3 nucleotides: TGTGCCTGTGACACCCTAGCGGGGGATACCAGCCGCTTGACAGCACGACTCTTCTTT. It translates to CACDTLAGDTSRLTARLFF.

Remarks on this clone: A far larger clone is one base from this, pointing to a likely read error. Other DNA variants within this sample encode the same CDR3. V gene TRDV3 combines with J gene TRDJ1; the D gene is possibly TRDD3 (6 bases). Germline CDR1 and CDR2: TVYSNPD and GDNSRS (reference sequence). The CDR3 is 18 residues long. The CDR3 sequence: CAFPAPVNAWGDTDKLIF. CDR3 nucleotides: TGTGCCTTTCCCGCCCCGGTCAATGCCTGGGGTGACACTGATAAACTCATCTTT.

This clone qualifies as large (0.1 to 1%). The rearrangement joins TRDV2 to TRDJ1; 10 nucleotides align to TRDD3. The CDR3 is 19 residues long. Germline loops: CDR1 GEAIGNYY, CDR2 EKD. Trimming at V came to 1 base and at J to 2 bases, leaving 15 bases not matched to a gene. The CDR3 here is CACDTIRGIRGFETDKLIF. CDR3 in DNA: TGTGCCTGTGACACTATTAGGGGGATACGCGGGTTCGAAACCGATAAACTCATCTTT.

By share of the sample, this clone is large. The CDR3 sequence: CACDAILGDTGPDKLIF. Here the CDR3 DNA reads TGTGCCTGTGACGCTATACTGGGGGATACAGGGCCCGATAAACTCATCTTT. This chain uses TRDV2 with TRDJ1; 12 bases match TRDD3. V shed 3 bases, J shed 3 bases, and the junction held 10 bases outside the gene matches. CDR1 is GEAIGNYY and CDR2 is EKD in the germline V gene. This CDR3 has 17 residues.

The table lists this clone with a few counts. TCRdb's listed protein matches a much larger clone and diverges from this DNA's translation at residue 3, likely through a read error; the protein shown comes from the DNA. This rearrangement joins TRDV2 to TRDJ1; the match to TRDD3 covers 10 bases. CDR3 length: 18 residues. Germline assignment: CDR1 GEAIGNYY and CDR2 EKD. This CDR3 is CARDTVATLGDTTDKLIF. CDR3 nucleotide sequence: TGTGCCCGTGACACCGTCGCTACGTTGGGGGATACAACCGATAAACTCATCTTT.

This clone is judged large. The identical CDR3 is also encoded by other nucleotide sequences in the sample. J is TRDJ2 and V is TRDV2, with 9 nucleotides matching TRDD3. Germline assignment: CDR1 GEAIGNYY and CDR2 EKD. With 0 bases clipped from V and 2 bases from J, the junction kept 12 bases outside the gene matches. The CDR3 sequence is 19 residues long. The CDR3: CACDTLAGDTSRLTAQLFF. CDR3 DNA: TGTGCCTGTGACACCCTAGCGGGGGATACCAGCCGCTTGACAGCACAACTCTTCTTT.

This clone was counted between two and nine times. This may arise from a read error, as a much more abundant clone is one base away. J is TRDJ1 and V is TRDV1; 11 bases align to TRDD3. The trim removed 1 base at V and 6 bases at J, leaving 31 bases unmatched. The CDR3 loop spans 24 amino acids. The germline V gene encodes CDR1 TSWWSYY and CDR2 QGS. The CDR3 is CALGEPAFLRPFYWGIRGSNKLIF. For the CDR3, the DNA is TGTGCTCTTGGGGAACCCGCCTTCCTCCGCCCTTTTTACTGGGGGATAAGAGGGTCCAATAAACTCATCTTT.

Comments on this clone: A read error may explain this, as a much larger clone is one base away. V usage is TRDV2 and J usage is TRDJ1, with 8 positions matching TRDD3. The J gene, left out of TCRdb, was set here by checking the DNA against germline. The CDR3 extends over 19 amino acids. CDR1 is GEAIGNYY and CDR2 is EKD in the germline V gene. V shed 1 base and J 0 bases; nucleotides not matched to a gene: 15. The CDR3 protein is CACDTLKLLGGSYTDKLIF. The CDR3 bases are TGTGCCTGTGACACTCTAAAACTACTGGGGGGCTCGTACACCGATAAACTCATCTTT.

No V segment was called; the J segment is TRDJ1. This CDR3 has 19 amino acids. The CDR3 DNA reads TGTGCCTGTGACACTCTCCAACTCCTGGTGTGCGCGTACACCAATAACATCATCTTT. The encoded protein is CACDTLQLLVCAYTNNIIF.

This clone appeared a single time. The V gene is uncalled and the J gene is TRDJ3; the table's D call TRDD3 went unverified against the DNA. The CDR3 spans 20 residues. As DNA, the CDR3 is TGTGCCTGTGACCCTTGGGATGCGGGGGATAAAGTTTGTGACACCCGACAGATGTTTTTC. Translation: CACDPWDAGDKVCDTRQMFF.

Worth noting for this clone: A far bigger clonotype differs at one base, so this is likely a read error. The chain joins TRAV29/DV5 to TRDJ1, with TRDD3 matching over 9 bases. No J segment appears in TCRdb, so it was assigned here by matching the sequence to germline. In germline, CDR1 is NSMFDY, CDR2 ISSIKDK. The CDR3 covers 20 residues. J gave up 0 bases and V 0 bases, and 18 bases lay outside the gene matches. CDR3: CAASARAGGYLPRYTDKLIF. The CDR3 DNA reads as TGTGCAGCAAGCGCGCGGGCCGGGGGATACTTGCCAAGGTACACCGATAAACTCATCTTT.

The rearrangement links TRDV1 to TRDJ1, with 13 bases aligning to TRDD3. CDR3 length: 21 amino acids. Losses at the gene ends were 4 bases for V and 4 bases for J; bases not matched to a gene: 21. Germline CDR1 TSWWSYY, CDR2 QGS. CDR3: CALGVLRNPTGGYESSDKLIF. Here the CDR3 DNA reads TGTGCTCTTGGGGTACTGAGAAATCCCACTGGGGGATACGAGAGTAGCGATAAACTCATCTTT.

This clone was observed a few times. The chain employs TRAV29/DV5 and TRDJ1; tentative D call: TRDD3 (5 bases). CDR1 NSMFDY and CDR2 ISSIKDK come from the germline V gene. V lost 2 bases and J lost 0, with 23 bases in between. This CDR3 region has 18 residues. The CDR3 spells CAARLSVAKTGDTDKLIF. CDR3 in DNA: TGTGCAGCAAGGCTTTCTGTGGCCAAGACTGGAGACACCGATAAACTCATCTTT.

By proportion, this clone is large. Other DNA variants within this sample encode the same CDR3. The J gene is TRDJ1, the V gene TRDV2; D is undetermined. The germline V and J ends were trimmed by 3 bases and 2 bases, with 27 bases remaining between them. There are 19 residues in the CDR3. From germline, CDR1 is GEAIGNYY and CDR2 EKD. The CDR3 region has the DNA TGTGCCTGTGACTCGTTTGGTCCCTCGACGGGGTTAGAGACCGATAAACTCATCTTT. Protein: CACDSFGPSTGLETDKLIF.